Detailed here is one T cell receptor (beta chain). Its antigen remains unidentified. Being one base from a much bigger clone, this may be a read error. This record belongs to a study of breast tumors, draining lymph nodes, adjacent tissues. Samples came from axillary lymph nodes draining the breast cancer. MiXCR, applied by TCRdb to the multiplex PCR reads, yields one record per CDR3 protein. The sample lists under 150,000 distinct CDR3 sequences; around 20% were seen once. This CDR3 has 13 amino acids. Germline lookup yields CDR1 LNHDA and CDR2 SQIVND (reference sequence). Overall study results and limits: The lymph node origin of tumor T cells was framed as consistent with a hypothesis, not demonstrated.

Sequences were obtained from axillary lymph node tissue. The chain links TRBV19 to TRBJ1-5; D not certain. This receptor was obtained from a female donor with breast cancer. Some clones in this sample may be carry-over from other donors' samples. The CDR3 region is CASGMYSNQPQHF. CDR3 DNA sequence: TGTGCCAGTGGTATGTATAGCAATCAGCCCCAGCATTTT. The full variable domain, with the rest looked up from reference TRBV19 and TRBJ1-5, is DGGITQSPKYLFRKEGQNVTLSCEQNLNHDAMYWYRQDPGQGLRLIYYSQIVNDFQKGDIAEGYSVSREKKESFPLTVTSAQKNPTAFYLCASGMYSNQPQHFGDGTRLSIL.